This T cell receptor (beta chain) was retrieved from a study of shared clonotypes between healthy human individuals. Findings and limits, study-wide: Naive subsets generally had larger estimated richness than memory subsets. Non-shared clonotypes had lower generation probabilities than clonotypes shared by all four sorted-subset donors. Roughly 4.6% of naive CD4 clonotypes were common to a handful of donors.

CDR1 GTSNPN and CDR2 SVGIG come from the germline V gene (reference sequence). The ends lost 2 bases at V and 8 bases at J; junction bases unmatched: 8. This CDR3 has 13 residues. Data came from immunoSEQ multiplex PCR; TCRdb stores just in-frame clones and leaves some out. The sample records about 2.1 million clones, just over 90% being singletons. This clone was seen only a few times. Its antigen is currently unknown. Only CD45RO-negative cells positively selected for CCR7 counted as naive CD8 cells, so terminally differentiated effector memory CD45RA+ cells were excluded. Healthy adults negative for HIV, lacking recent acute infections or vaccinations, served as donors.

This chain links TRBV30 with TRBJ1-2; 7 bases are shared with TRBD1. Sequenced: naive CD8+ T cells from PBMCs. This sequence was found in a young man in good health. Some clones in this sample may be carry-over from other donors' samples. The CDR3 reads CAWSLLQGYGYTF. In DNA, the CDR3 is TGTGCCTGGAGTCTACTACAGGGGTACGGCTACACCTTC.